Listed below are T cell receptor beta chains from one sample, sequenced in a study of CD8+CD57+ T cells in acquired aplastic anemia. Each CDR3 protein is one row after TCRdb ran MiXCR on the reads. The sample holds some 180,000 distinct CDR3 sequences; 45% to 50% are singletons and the top ten take approximately 2.9%. The sequencing sample was made of sorted CD4+, CD8+, or CD8+CD57+ T cells (not recorded which) from PBMCs. Receptors were obtained from a human donor in good health. Each CDR3 is given with its conserved first and last residue. D genes are given only for firm matches. A row's size may be missing; if present it is once, few, many or a size class.

cdr3_nt: TGCAGTGCTAGAGGTCCTAGCGGATCGTACAATGAGCAGTTCTTC
cdr3_aa: CSARGPSGSYNEQFF
clone_size: many
d_call: TRBD2
cdr3_length: 15
v_call: TRBV20-1
j_call: TRBJ2-1

cdr3_nt: TGCGCCAGCAGCTTGGCACCGACTAGCGGGAGTTTAAGAAACGAGCAGTACTTC
cdr3_aa: CASSLAPTSGSLRNEQYF
clone_size: many
d_call: TRBD2
cdr3_length: 18
v_call: TRBV5-1
j_call: TRBJ2-7

cdr3_nt: TGCGCCAGCAGCCAAGGTCGGCCCCAGGGCTCTGGAAACACCATATATTTT
cdr3_aa: CASSQGRPQGSGNTIYF
clone_size: few
d_call: NA
cdr3_length: 17
v_call: TRBV4-3
j_call: TRBJ1-3

cdr3_nt: TGCAGTGCTCTACTAGCGGGAGTTCCCTACGAGCAGTACTTC
cdr3_aa: CSALLAGVPYEQYF
clone_size: many
d_call: TRBD2
cdr3_length: 14
v_call: TRBV20-1
j_call: TRBJ2-7

cdr3_nt: TGTGCCAGCAGCTGGAGGGACAGGGGGGGAAACTATGGCTACACCTTC
cdr3_aa: CASSWRDRGGNYGYTF
clone_size: NA
d_call: TRBD1
cdr3_length: 16
v_call: TRBV11-2
j_call: TRBJ1-2

cdr3_nt: TGCGCCAGCAGCTTACAGGGCTACTCCTACAATGAGCAGTTCTTC
cdr3_aa: CASSLQGYSYNEQFF
clone_size: many
d_call: NA
cdr3_length: 15
v_call: TRBV5-1
j_call: TRBJ2-1

cdr3_nt: TGCGCCAGCAGCCCAGCCCGAGTTCTCCAGCATTTT
cdr3_aa: CASSPARVLQHF
clone_size: NA
d_call: NA
cdr3_length: 12
v_call: TRBV10-2
j_call: TRBJ1-5

cdr3_nt: TGTGCCAGCAGCTTAACTCCGTATGGCTACACCTTC
cdr3_aa: CASSLTPYGYTF
clone_size: NA
d_call: NA
cdr3_length: 12
v_call: TRBV7-2
j_call: TRBJ1-2

cdr3_nt: TGTGCCAGCAGGGACCAGGGTGGTTACAATGAGCAGTTCTTC
cdr3_aa: CASRDQGGYNEQFF
clone_size: NA
d_call: NA
cdr3_length: 14
v_call: TRBV25-1
j_call: TRBJ2-1

cdr3_nt: TGTGCCAGCAGCTTATCTCTCTCCAATGAGCAGTTCTTC
cdr3_aa: CASSLSLSNEQFF
clone_size: many
d_call: NA
cdr3_length: 13
v_call: TRBV7-3
j_call: TRBJ2-1

cdr3_nt: TGTGCCAGCAGTTTCCCTGCGGGAGGCTCCTATAATTCACCCCTCCACTTT
cdr3_aa: CASSFPAGGSYNSPLHF
clone_size: many
d_call: NA
cdr3_length: 17
v_call: TRBV2
j_call: TRBJ1-6

cdr3_nt: TGTGCCAGCAGCTTAGGGGGCTTGGGGAGGGAGCAGTACTTC
cdr3_aa: CASSLGGLGREQYF
clone_size: NA
d_call: NA
cdr3_length: 14
v_call: TRBV7-2
j_call: TRBJ2-7

cdr3_nt: TGCAGTGCTAGAGCCTCGGGACTAGCGGGAGAGCAGTACTTC
cdr3_aa: CSARASGLAGEQYF
clone_size: once
d_call: TRBD2
cdr3_length: 14
v_call: TRBV20-1
j_call: TRBJ2-7

cdr3_nt: TGTGCCAGCAGTGGCCTTGATGCTTTCTTT
cdr3_aa: CASSGLDAFF
clone_size: NA
d_call: NA
cdr3_length: 10
v_call: TRBV2
j_call: TRBJ1-1

cdr3_nt: TGTGCCACCAGTGATCTGCACTACAATGAGCAGTTCTTC
cdr3_aa: CATSDLHYNEQFF
clone_size: NA
d_call: NA
cdr3_length: 13
v_call: TRBV24-1
j_call: TRBJ2-1

cdr3_nt: TGTGCCAGCAGTGCGACTAGCGGGAGTATAGAGACCCAGTACTTC
cdr3_aa: CASSATSGSIETQYF
clone_size: NA
d_call: TRBD2
cdr3_length: 15
v_call: TRBV28
j_call: TRBJ2-5

cdr3_nt: TGTGCCAGCAGCGCGCGACAAAAATACGAGCAGTACTTC
cdr3_aa: CASSARQKYEQYF
clone_size: NA
d_call: NA
cdr3_length: 13
v_call: TRBV5-6
j_call: TRBJ2-7

cdr3_nt: TGTGCCAGCAGCGTTGGACGGCCACCCTTAACCGGGGAGCTGTTTTTT
cdr3_aa: CASSVGRPPLTGELFF
clone_size: NA
d_call: NA
cdr3_length: 16
v_call: TRBV9
j_call: TRBJ2-2

cdr3_nt: TGTGCCAGCAGCGCTAGACAGGGGACCCTCTACGAGCAGTACTTC
cdr3_aa: CASSARQGTLYEQYF
clone_size: few
d_call: TRBD1
cdr3_length: 15
v_call: TRBV9
j_call: TRBJ2-7

cdr3_nt: TGTGCCAGCAGTGACCCAACAGGGGCCAGCAATCAGCCCCAGCATTTT
cdr3_aa: CASSDPTGASNQPQHF
clone_size: NA
d_call: TRBD1
cdr3_length: 16
v_call: TRBV2
j_call: TRBJ1-5

cdr3_nt: TGTGCCAGTAGTATTCCCTCGGGACTAGCGAGGACAGATACGCAGTATTTT
cdr3_aa: CASSIPSGLARTDTQYF
clone_size: many
d_call: TRBD2
cdr3_length: 17
v_call: TRBV19
j_call: TRBJ2-3

cdr3_nt: TGCAGTGCTAGAGGCAGCGGGGGGGGATTGGAGACCCAGTACTTC
cdr3_aa: CSARGSGGGLETQYF
clone_size: NA
d_call: TRBD2
cdr3_length: 15
v_call: TRBV20-1
j_call: TRBJ2-5

cdr3_nt: TGTGCCACCAGCAGCTACTTCTACGAGCAGTACTTC
cdr3_aa: CATSSYFYEQYF
clone_size: once
d_call: NA
cdr3_length: 12
v_call: TRBV15
j_call: TRBJ2-7

cdr3_nt: TGTGCCAGCAGGCGCCAGGGGAATGAGCAGTTCTTC
cdr3_aa: CASRRQGNEQFF
clone_size: many
d_call: NA
cdr3_length: 12
v_call: TRBV2
j_call: TRBJ2-1

cdr3_nt: TGTGCCATCAGTGTCCGGGACAGAATTTCCACAGATACGCAGTATTTT
cdr3_aa: CAISVRDRISTDTQYF
clone_size: many
d_call: TRBD1
cdr3_length: 16
v_call: TRBV10-3
j_call: TRBJ2-3

cdr3_nt: TGTGCCAGCAGCCAAGGTCAAGTGGCGGCCCCCACAGATACGCAGTATTTT
cdr3_aa: CASSQGQVAAPTDTQYF
clone_size: NA
d_call: NA
cdr3_length: 17
v_call: TRBV3-1
j_call: TRBJ2-3

cdr3_nt: TGTGCTAGCAGCCCTGAGTACGGAAACACCATATATTTT
cdr3_aa: CASSPEYGNTIYF
clone_size: many
d_call: NA
cdr3_length: 13
v_call: TRBV7-7
j_call: TRBJ1-3

cdr3_nt: TGCAGCGTCCGGATCGGAGAGACCCAGTACTTC
cdr3_aa: CSVRIGETQYF
clone_size: many
d_call: NA
cdr3_length: 11
v_call: TRBV29-1
j_call: TRBJ2-5

cdr3_nt: TGTGCCAGCAGCCAGACCGGCCCGGGTAAAAAACTGTTTTTT
cdr3_aa: CASSQTGPGKKLFF
clone_size: few
d_call: NA
cdr3_length: 14
v_call: TRBV7-9
j_call: TRBJ1-4

cdr3_nt: TGCGCCAGCAGCTGGACCTCAGGGGGTCAGCCCCAGCATTTT
cdr3_aa: CASSWTSGGQPQHF
clone_size: NA
d_call: TRBD1
cdr3_length: 14
v_call: TRBV5-1
j_call: TRBJ1-5

cdr3_nt: TGCAGTGCTTCACCGCCGGGACTAGCCCACAATGAGCAGTTCTTC
cdr3_aa: CSASPPGLAHNEQFF
clone_size: many
d_call: TRBD2
cdr3_length: 15
v_call: TRBV20-1
j_call: TRBJ2-1

cdr3_nt: TGTGCCAGCAGCTTGGACCTTACCGCTGGCTACGAGCAGTACTTC
cdr3_aa: CASSLDLTAGYEQYF
clone_size: NA
d_call: NA
cdr3_length: 15
v_call: TRBV5-5
j_call: TRBJ2-7

cdr3_nt: TGTGCCAGCAGCGTGACAGGGGCCTACGAGCAGTACTTC
cdr3_aa: CASSVTGAYEQYF
clone_size: many
d_call: TRBD1
cdr3_length: 13
v_call: TRBV11-3
j_call: TRBJ2-7

cdr3_nt: TGTGCCAGCAGTGTGGACAGGGGGAGTTCCTACGAGCAGTACTTC
cdr3_aa: CASSVDRGSSYEQYF
clone_size: NA
d_call: TRBD1
cdr3_length: 15
v_call: TRBV7-3
j_call: TRBJ2-7

cdr3_nt: TGTGCCAGTGGGTTCACAGGGTACCCCTACAATGAGCAGTTCTTC
cdr3_aa: CASGFTGYPYNEQFF
clone_size: NA
d_call: NA
cdr3_length: 15
v_call: TRBV19
j_call: TRBJ2-1

cdr3_nt: TGTGCCAGCAGTGAATATGGTGGGAGGGGTTCTGGGGCCAACGTCCTGACTTTC
cdr3_aa: CASSEYGGRGSGANVLTF
clone_size: few
d_call: TRBD2
cdr3_length: 18
v_call: TRBV25-1
j_call: TRBJ2-6

cdr3_nt: TGTGCCACCAGTGGCCTAGCGGGACGCTCCTACAATGAGCAGTTCTTC
cdr3_aa: CATSGLAGRSYNEQFF
clone_size: NA
d_call: TRBD2
cdr3_length: 16
v_call: TRBV15
j_call: TRBJ2-1

cdr3_nt: TGTGCCAGCACGGGTAACTATGGCTACACCTTC
cdr3_aa: CASTGNYGYTF
clone_size: NA
d_call: NA
cdr3_length: 11
v_call: TRBV7-9
j_call: TRBJ1-2

cdr3_nt: TGTGCCAGCAGCGATGGACTAGCGGGGTTAGAGACCCAGTACTTC
cdr3_aa: CASSDGLAGLETQYF
clone_size: NA
d_call: TRBD2
cdr3_length: 15
v_call: TRBV9
j_call: TRBJ2-5

cdr3_nt: TGTGCCAGCAGCCAAGGACCTCTCGGCTCCTACGAGCAGTACTTC
cdr3_aa: CASSQGPLGSYEQYF
clone_size: NA
d_call: NA
cdr3_length: 15
v_call: TRBV6-4
j_call: TRBJ2-7

cdr3_nt: TGCAGTGCTCCCCGACAGGGAGGTGGCTCTCAGCCCCAGCATTTT
cdr3_aa: CSAPRQGGGSQPQHF
clone_size: few
d_call: TRBD1
cdr3_length: 15
v_call: TRBV20-1
j_call: TRBJ1-5

cdr3_nt: TGTGCTAGCAGTCAACTAGCGGGCACAGATACGCAGTATTTT
cdr3_aa: CASSQLAGTDTQYF
clone_size: NA
d_call: TRBD2
cdr3_length: 14
v_call: TRBV7-7
j_call: TRBJ2-3

cdr3_nt: TGTGCCATCAGTGGACAGTTGAACACTGAAGCTTTCTTT
cdr3_aa: CAISGQLNTEAFF
clone_size: NA
d_call: NA
cdr3_length: 13
v_call: TRBV10-3
j_call: TRBJ1-1

cdr3_nt: TGTGCCAGCAGTACGACAGGGGGCACTTTCTACGAGCAGTACTTC
cdr3_aa: CASSTTGGTFYEQYF
clone_size: many
d_call: TRBD1
cdr3_length: 15
v_call: TRBV6-5
j_call: TRBJ2-7

cdr3_nt: TGCAGTGCTAGAATCCAGCGGGGGGCCTACAATGAGCAGTTCTTC
cdr3_aa: CSARIQRGAYNEQFF
clone_size: few
d_call: TRBD2
cdr3_length: 15
v_call: TRBV20-1
j_call: TRBJ2-1

cdr3_nt: TGTGCCAGCAGTTACTCGGGTAGCGGGGGGTACAATGAGCAGTTCTTC
cdr3_aa: CASSYSGSGGYNEQFF
clone_size: NA
d_call: TRBD2
cdr3_length: 16
v_call: TRBV6-5
j_call: TRBJ2-1

cdr3_nt: TGTGCCAGCAGTCCCGGGTTACCTAATGAGCAGTTCTTC
cdr3_aa: CASSPGLPNEQFF
clone_size: many
d_call: NA
cdr3_length: 13
v_call: TRBV14
j_call: TRBJ2-1

cdr3_nt: TGTGCCACCGCCTCGAGGTCCACGGGCTCCTACGAGCAGTACTTC
cdr3_aa: CATASRSTGSYEQYF
clone_size: few
d_call: NA
cdr3_length: 15
v_call: TRBV7-6
j_call: TRBJ2-7

cdr3_nt: TGTGCCATCAGTGATCCGGGAAACACGGAGCAGTTCTTC
cdr3_aa: CAISDPGNTEQFF
clone_size: NA
d_call: NA
cdr3_length: 13
v_call: TRBV10-3
j_call: TRBJ2-1

cdr3_nt: TGCAGTGCTAGATCAGGGGGGAATTCACCCCTCCACTTT
cdr3_aa: CSARSGGNSPLHF
clone_size: NA
d_call: TRBD1
cdr3_length: 13
v_call: TRBV20-1
j_call: TRBJ1-6